This T cell receptor beta chain appears in the sequencing data of a study of blood T cell repertoires in COVID-19 (dated by TCRdb to the early 2020s). In terms of the full investigation: Collaborator samples came from the United States, Italy and Spain and covered acute and convalescent phases of COVID-19. Samples came from the ongoing ImmuneRACE study (first 160 participants) plus 1,254 subjects from 6 global collaborators. HLA class I and class II types, where available, came from metadata supplied by the sample provider rather than from assay-based typing. The material from the prospective study consisted of cDNA or gDNA derived from T cells, B-cell-depleted T cells, or PBMCs. The repertoires were released in a freely available public database meant as a resource for research on the immune response to SARS-CoV-2. The sample metadata nearly always contained a de-identified subject ID, COVID-19 status, age in years and sex. Subjects who had been exposed to COVID-19, were actively infected with it, or had recovered from it provided the deeply sampled blood TCRbeta repertoires that made up the dataset.

The CDR3 runs 14 amino acids, cysteine and phenylalanine included. The entry retains the CDR3 DNA only, 42 bases that are in frame from base 1. Clipping removes 3 bases from V and 3 bases from J, with 1 as the unmatched junction base count. CDR1 SGHRS and CDR2 YFSETQ were looked up in the germline V gene. What the authors observed across the whole study: The amount of clinical and demographic metadata varied by source and participant and was provided uncurated.

TCRbeta CDR3 regions were amplified from genomic DNA by means of the immunoSEQ Assay, a bias-controlled multiplex PCR. In the source study's methods: Nucleated cell counts per sample were estimated from amplification of reference gene primers within the assay. To quantify the absolute abundance of each unique TCRbeta CDR3 rearrangement, sequence reads were collapsed and filtered. For each sample, productive Simpson clonality was calculated as the square root of Simpson's diversity index across productive rearrangements. TCRdb stores this immuneACCESS table with in-frame sequences only. Part of the clones is absent; in the studies checked, under half of the shortfall reflects unresolved V genes, and no reason is known for the rest. V and J calls plus clone size are reproduced from that table; the DNA served to infer D and trimming. The sample table shows hundreds of thousands of clones, and 85% to 90% are seen once. The ten largest clones add up to over 2% of the sample.

Enrolling through a virtual design, the prospective study's participants ranged in age from roughly 18 to 100 years and lived across about two dozen United States geographic areas. To assign participants to cohorts, the prospective study relied on clinical history that participants themselves reported in a screening survey and a study questionnaire. ImmuneRACE Cohort 3 recovered participants were defined by two consecutive negative NP/OP PCR tests, healthcare professional clearance, or symptom resolution. Mobile phlebotomists in the prospective study collected whole blood, serum and a nasopharyngeal or oropharyngeal swab from every participant. Over a roughly 2-month period, participants in the prospective study had the option of providing additional blood draws and questionnaires. Prospective study blood samples were shipped either frozen or at room temperature before DNA extraction. A note on this clone: The antigen it binds to is not known. Base quality data are lacking; no much larger clone is found one base away.

The V gene is TRBV5-1 and the J gene is TRBJ1-1, and TRBD1 aligns with 11 junction nucleotides. This receptor was obtained from a woman aged 18 to 35 who had recovered from COVID-19. Material for sequencing was PBMCs or T cells enriched from blood (not recorded which). The DNA is TGCGCCAGCAGCTGGACAGGGGGCTACACTGAAGCTTTCTTT. Its product reads: CASSWTGGYTEAFF.